This entry is about one T cell receptor (beta chain). The sample holds other DNA sequences that translate to the same CDR3. The data were taken from a study of shared clonotypes between healthy human individuals. CDR3 length: 11 residues. The germline CDR1 and CDR2 sequences are SEHNR and FQNEAQ (reference sequence). Trimming took off 2 bases at V and 5 bases at J, with 1 base between the two ends. Evenly divided among several immunoSEQ plates was the genomic DNA of each subset. Libraries were prepared by immunoSEQ multiplex PCR; TCRdb keeps only in-frame clonotypes and omits some of them. The table lists about 2.3 million clones, more than 80% of them singletons.

The sequence came from a man between 18 and 35 years old in good health. Some clones in this sample may be carry-over from other donors' samples. The sequencing input was naive CD4+ T cells from PBMCs. Stated subset: CD45RA+ positively selected. V and J are TRBV7-9 and TRBJ2-1, with D hard to call. The CDR3 nucleotides are TGTGCCAGCAGCTTAAACAATGAGCAGTTCTTC. Protein: CASSLNNEQFF.